Listed below are T cell receptor beta chains from one sample, sequenced in a study of blood T cell repertoires in COVID-19. Profiling relied on immunoSEQ multiplex PCR, and the TCRdb table lists in-frame clones only, not all of them. The table has 30,000 to 40,000 clones, roughly 90% seen once. Material for sequencing was peripheral blood. The receptors stem from a man over 45 with active or convalescent COVID-19. The CDR3 runs from the conserved cysteine through the conserved F or W. A D gene is named only where the DNA matches it firmly. Size values are once, few and many counts, or a class for expanded clones, and some rows have none.

>TRBJ2-3|TRBD1|-|TRBV5-1|13
TGCGCCAGTAAGGGACAGGACACAGATACGCAGTATTTT
CASKGQDTDTQYF
>TRBJ1-3|TRBD1|-|TRBV24-1|17
TGTGCCACCAGTTTGGACAGGGACCGTGGCTCTGGAAACACCATATATTTT
CATSLDRDRGSGNTIYF
>TRBJ1-4|-|-|TRBV6-5|14
TGTGCCAGCAGTTTCTATGCGGGGAATGAAAAACTGTTTTTT
CASSFYAGNEKLFF
>TRBJ1-5|-|-|TRBV7-2|14
TGTGCCAGCAGCTTAGGCAGGGGTAATCAGCCCCAGCATTTT
CASSLGRGNQPQHF
>TRBJ1-5|TRBD1|-|TRBV4-3|15
TGCGCCAGCAGCCAAGTTAGTACAGGGGATCAGCCCCAGCATTTT
CASSQVSTGDQPQHF
>TRBJ2-7|-|-|TRBV29-1|17
TGCAGCGTTGAAGTCCCACCGAACAGGGGGGGGGCCTACGAGCAGTACTTC
CSVEVPPNRGGAYEQYF
>TRBJ2-5|TRBD2|-|TRBV2|13
TGTGCCAGCAGACCTAGCGGGCGGGAGACCCAGTACTTC
CASRPSGRETQYF
>TRBJ2-1|TRBD2|-|TRBV5-4|14
TGTGCCAGCAGCATTACTAGCGGTGGCAATGAGCAGTTCTTC
CASSITSGGNEQFF
>TRBJ2-2|-|-|TRBV19|16
TGTGCCAGTAGTCTTTGGGGGACTGGTAGAGGCGGGGAGCTGTTTTTT
CASSLWGTGRGGELFF
>TRBJ2-5|TRBD2|few|TRBV28|16
TGTGCCAGCAGTTCACCCCTAGCGGGAGTTCGAGAGACCCAGTACTTC
CASSSPLAGVRETQYF
>TRBJ1-2|-|-|TRBV2|14
TGTGCCAGTCGGCGGGAGGGAGCTAACTATGGCTACACCTTC
CASRREGANYGYTF
>TRBJ2-4|-|-|TRBV27|13
TGTGCCAGCAGTTTAAGGGGCGGCAACATTCAGTACTTC
CASSLRGGNIQYF
>TRBJ2-5|TRBD2|-|TRBV5-1|16
TGCGCCAGCAGCTCGGGACTAGCGGCTTACCAAGAGACCCAGTACTTC
CASSSGLAAYQETQYF
>TRBJ2-7|-|-|TRBV18|13
TGTGCCAGCTCACCACAGACGGACTCCAAGCAGTACTTC
CASSPQTDSKQYF
>TRBJ2-7|TRBD1|-|TRBV28|16
TGTGCCAGCAGTTCACTGGGGGGACAGGGAGCCTACGAGCAGTACTTC
CASSSLGGQGAYEQYF
>TRBJ1-5|-|-|TRBV30|14
TGTGCCTGGAGTGTATCAGGGAGCAATCAGCCCCAGCATTTT
CAWSVSGSNQPQHF
>TRBJ2-7|TRBD1|-|TRBV19|13
TGTGCCAGTAGAGGACAGGGTCGGGACGAGCAGTACTTC
CASRGQGRDEQYF
>TRBJ1-2|TRBD1|-|TRBV6-1|14
TGTGCCAGCAGTGAAAACAGGGGGAACTATGGCTACACCTTC
CASSENRGNYGYTF
>TRBJ2-3|-|-|TRBV19|15
TGTGCCAGTAGTATCCTGCAGGGAAGTGCAGATACGCAGTATTTT
CASSILQGSADTQYF
>TRBJ2-1|TRBD2|-|TRBV28|14
TGTGCCAGCAGTTCCCGGACTAGAAATAATGAGCAGTTCTTC
CASSSRTRNNEQFF
>TRBJ2-1|-|-|TRBV11-2|17
TGTGCCAGCAGCCCGCCCCCGGGTAGATTCCCGGAGAATGAGCAGTTCTTC
CASSPPPGRFPENEQFF
>TRBJ1-5|-|-|TRBV2|12
TGTGCCAGCAGCCAAGGGGAAGGCCCCCAGCATTTT
CASSQGEGPQHF
>TRBJ2-1|-|-|TRBV10-3|15
TGTGCCATCAGTGAGTCGGTAGTATGGAGCTATGAGCAGTTCTTC
CAISESVVWSYEQFF
>TRBJ2-7|-|-|TRBV7-9|13
TGTGCCAGCAGCTGGACAGCTATCCACGAGCAGTACTTC
CASSWTAIHEQYF
>TRBJ2-5|-|few|TRBV6-5|15
TGTGCCAGCAGACCACCCCGCGGGGGCCTCAAGACCCAGTACTTC
CASRPPRGGLKTQYF
>TRBJ2-3|-|-|TRBV5-1|12
TGCGCCAGCAGCCCAGGGACAGATACGCAGTATTTT
CASSPGTDTQYF
>TRBJ2-7|-|-|TRBV5-1|14
TGCGCCAGCAGCCTTAGCGGAGAACCCTACGAGCAGTACTTC
CASSLSGEPYEQYF
>TRBJ2-7|TRBD2|-|TRBV6-2/TRBV6-3|15
TGTGCCAGCAGCCGCTCCAGGGCCGGGAGGTACGAGCAGTACTTC
CASSRSRAGRYEQYF
>TRBJ1-4|TRBD1|-|TRBV9|16
TGTGCCAGCAGCGATACCTTACAGGGGAAAGGTGAAAAACTGTTTTTT
CASSDTLQGKGEKLFF
>TRBJ1-4|TRBD1|-|TRBV9|16
TGTGCCAGCACCCCCGGGACAGGGGTCGCTAATGAAAAACTGTTTTTT
CASTPGTGVANEKLFF
>TRBJ2-2|-|-|TRBV24-1|20
TGTGCCACCAGTGATTTTCGGATTGATGGACGGACTTTGAACACCGGGGAGCTGTTTTTT
CATSDFRIDGRTLNTGELFF
>TRBJ2-7|TRBD2|-|TRBV10-3|15
TGTGCCATCAGTCAGGGACTAGCGGGGGAGTGGAAGCAGTACTTC
CAISQGLAGEWKQYF
>TRBJ1-3|TRBD1|-|TRBV15|15
TGTGCCACCAGCAGCGGCAGGGGGCCTGGAAACACCATATATTTT
CATSSGRGPGNTIYF
>TRBJ2-5|TRBD2|-|TRBV29-1|13
TGCAGCGTTGATGGACTAGCAGAAGAGACCCAGTACTTC
CSVDGLAEETQYF
>TRBJ1-2|TRBD1|-|TRBV4-3|14
TGCGCCAGCAGCCAACGGACAGGAGGCTATGGCTACACCTTC
CASSQRTGGYGYTF
>TRBJ2-1|TRBD2|-|TRBV4-3|15
TGCGCCAGCAGAAGCATAGCGGGGAAGCACAATGAGCAGTTCTTC
CASRSIAGKHNEQFF
>TRBJ1-6|TRBD1|-|TRBV2|14
TGTGCCAGCCGTAGGGACAGGTCTCATTCACCCCTCCACTTT
CASRRDRSHSPLHF
>TRBJ2-6|-|-|TRBV10-2|15
TGCGCCAGCAGTGATACAGGGTGGGGGGCCAACGTCCTGACTTTC
CASSDTGWGANVLTF
>TRBJ2-7|-|once|TRBV13|15
TGTGCCAGCAGCTTAGGCCTCAATAGCGTCTACGAGCAGTACTTC
CASSLGLNSVYEQYF
>TRBJ1-1|TRBD1|-|TRBV7-9|14
TGTGCCAGCAGCTTACAGGCTGGGGACAGTGCAGCTTTCTTT
CASSLQAGDSAAFF
>TRBJ2-3|-|-|TRBV9|14
TGTGCCAGCAGCGTAGGGACTACCACAGATACGCAGTATTTT
CASSVGTTTDTQYF
>TRBJ2-5|-|-|TRBV28|12
TGTGCCAGCAGTTTGCGGGGCGAGACCCAGTACTTC
CASSLRGETQYF
>TRBJ2-1|-|few|TRBV5-1|16
TGCGCCAGCAGCTTGGAAGGGGATAGTCTGATCAATGAGCAGTTCTTC
CASSLEGDSLINEQFF
>TRBJ2-7|TRBD2|-|TRBV19|15
TGTGCCAGTAGTAGGGAGGGAGCCGCCCCCTACGAGCAGTATTTC
CASSREGAAPYEQYF
>TRBJ2-1|TRBD2|-|TRBV6-5|16
TGTGCCAGCAGTTTCCTAGCGGAGACACCCTACAATGAGCAGTTCTTC
CASSFLAETPYNEQFF